This TCR beta chain was obtained from a study of OX40 agonist ivuxolimab in advanced cancers. About the study: Intravenous ivuxolimab at 0.01 to 10 mg/kg was given to patients every 2 weeks.

Assay: immunoSEQ multiplex PCR; the TCRdb copy retains only in-frame clones and omits some. The table includes approximately 23,000 clones, about 86% detected once. Specimen: CD4+ or CD8+ T cells sorted from blood, collected in a trial of the OX40 agonist ivuxolimab. This TCR came from an adult with an advanced solid tumor such as melanoma, head and neck, liver or kidney cancer.

In DNA form, the CDR3 reads TGTGCCAGCAGCCAAACTAGCGGGGGGTACTCCTACAATGAGCAGTTCTTC. The encoded protein is CASSQTSGGYSYNEQFF. The V gene is TRBV5-5, the J gene TRBJ2-1, with TRBD2 matching 12 bases. The CDR3 is made up of 17 amino acids. The junction had 5 bases not matched to a gene; V was cut back by 4 bases and J by 0 bases. The germline V gene encodes CDR1 SGHKS and CDR2 YYEKEE (reference sequence).